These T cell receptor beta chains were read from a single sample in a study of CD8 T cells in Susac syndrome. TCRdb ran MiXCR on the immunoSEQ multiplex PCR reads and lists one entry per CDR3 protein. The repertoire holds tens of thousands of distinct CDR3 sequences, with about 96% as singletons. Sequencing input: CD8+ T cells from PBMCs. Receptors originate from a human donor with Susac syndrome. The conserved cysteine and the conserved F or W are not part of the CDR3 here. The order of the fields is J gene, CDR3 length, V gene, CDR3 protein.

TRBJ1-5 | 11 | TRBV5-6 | ASSTGSGQPQH
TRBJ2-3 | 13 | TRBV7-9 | ASSSRQGPTDTQY
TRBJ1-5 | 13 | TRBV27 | ASSPPGQGFQPQH
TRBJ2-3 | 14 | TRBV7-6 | ASSLERGYSTDTQY
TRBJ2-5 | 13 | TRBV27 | ASSKGTTGEETQY
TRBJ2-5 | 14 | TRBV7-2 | ASSIGEGTPQETQY
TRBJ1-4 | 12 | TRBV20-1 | SAMDTATNEKLF
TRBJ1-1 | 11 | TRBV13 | ASTPRGKVEAF
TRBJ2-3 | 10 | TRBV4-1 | ASSQDTDTQY
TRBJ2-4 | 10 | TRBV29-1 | SVGVGENIQY
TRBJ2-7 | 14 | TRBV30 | AWSAASGRASYEQY
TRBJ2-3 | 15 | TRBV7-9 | ASSFLGTGGSTDTQY
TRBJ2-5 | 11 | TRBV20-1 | SARAANQETQY
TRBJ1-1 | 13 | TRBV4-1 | ASKQGPSENTEAF
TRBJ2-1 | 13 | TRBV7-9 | ASSLVAGAYNEQF
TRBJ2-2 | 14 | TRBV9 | ASSTTGGAGTGELF
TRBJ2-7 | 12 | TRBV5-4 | ASSPNGGSYEQY
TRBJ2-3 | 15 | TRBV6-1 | ASTPSTTSGVTDTQY
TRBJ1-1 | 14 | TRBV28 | ASSLPQGGDGTEAF
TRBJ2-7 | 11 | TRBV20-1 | SAATGLSYEQY
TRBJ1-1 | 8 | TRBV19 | ASFAGGAF
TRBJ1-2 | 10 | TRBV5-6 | ASSPWEDGYT
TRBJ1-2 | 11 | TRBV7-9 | ASTLGSGVGYT
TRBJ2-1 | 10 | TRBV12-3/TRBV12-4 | ASSRNINEQF
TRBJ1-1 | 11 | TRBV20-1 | SAIPPRRTEAF
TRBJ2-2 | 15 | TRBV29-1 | SVGGSRLGTGAGELF
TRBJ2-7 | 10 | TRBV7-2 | ASSSGGMEQY
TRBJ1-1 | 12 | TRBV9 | ASSAETGNTEAF
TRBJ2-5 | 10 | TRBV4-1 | ASSQELETQY
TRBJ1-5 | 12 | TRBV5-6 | ASSSQSSNQPQH
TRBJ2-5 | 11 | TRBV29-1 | SVLSDRAKTQY
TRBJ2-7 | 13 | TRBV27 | ASSPSGGQIYEQY
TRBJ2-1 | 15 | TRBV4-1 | ASSQEAQESSYNEQF
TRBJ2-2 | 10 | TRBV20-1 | SARENTGELF
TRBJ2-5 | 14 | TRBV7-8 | ASSLGSAGAQETQY
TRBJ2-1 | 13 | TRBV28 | ASSSPAGGPDEQF
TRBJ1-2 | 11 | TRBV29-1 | SVPQVFNYGYT
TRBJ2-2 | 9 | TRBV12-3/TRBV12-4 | ASSMVGELF
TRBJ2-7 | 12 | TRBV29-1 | SVGTLDRYYEQY
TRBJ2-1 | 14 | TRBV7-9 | ASIAPAGASYNEQF
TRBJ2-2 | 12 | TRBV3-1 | ASSQDLGTGELF
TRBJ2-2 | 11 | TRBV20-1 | SARPGRTGELF
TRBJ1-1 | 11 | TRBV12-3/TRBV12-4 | ASGLGGRTEAF
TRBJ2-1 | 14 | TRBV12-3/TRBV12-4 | ASSPNRGLAAPMQF
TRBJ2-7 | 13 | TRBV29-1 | SVEEVDAPGGEQY
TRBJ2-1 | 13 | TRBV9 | ASSVATEGDSKQF
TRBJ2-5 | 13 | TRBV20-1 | SAYDQTWYQETQY
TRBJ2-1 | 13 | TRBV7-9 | ASSFGLAGVREQF
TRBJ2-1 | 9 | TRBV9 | ASVGYNEQF
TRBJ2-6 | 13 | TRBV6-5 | ASRPGPTGANVLT
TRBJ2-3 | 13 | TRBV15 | AINSRGVGADTQY
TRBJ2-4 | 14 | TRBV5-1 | ASSQDETGEKNIQY
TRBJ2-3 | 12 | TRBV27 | ASSPIGTTDTQY
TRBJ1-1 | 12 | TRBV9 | ASSPGTGLTEAF
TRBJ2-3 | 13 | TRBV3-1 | ASSYGLGGTDTQY
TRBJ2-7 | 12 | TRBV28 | ASSSAGGRYEQY
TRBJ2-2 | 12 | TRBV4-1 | ASRDWVNTGELF